This T cell receptor (beta chain) comes out of a study of blood T cell repertoires in COVID-19. Study-level information: The United States, Italy and Spain provided the acute and convalescent COVID-19 samples. The analysed material was cDNA or gDNA that came from T cells, B-cell-depleted T cells, or PBMCs.

The CDR3 consists of 17 residues. J was trimmed by 2 bases and V by 0 bases; bases with no gene match: 6. Germline V lookup: CDR1 MNHEY, CDR2 SMNVEV (reference sequence). In the authors' workflow: Amplifying reference gene primers gave estimates of nucleated cell counts. Only in-frame clones appear in the TCRdb table, and some are missing; sequencing was by immunoSEQ multiplex PCR. That table gives V, J and clone size, and the DNA gave D and trimming. Among some 300,000 clones listed, 75% to 90% were seen once. The sequenced material came from peripheral blood. The TCR comes from a young man with active or convalescent COVID-19. J is TRBJ2-7 and V is TRBV27; 11 nucleotides agree with TRBD2. Here the CDR3 DNA reads TGTGCCAGCAGTTTATCATTCGGACTAGCGGGTACCTACGAGCAGTACTTC. This gives the protein CASSLSFGLAGTYEQYF.